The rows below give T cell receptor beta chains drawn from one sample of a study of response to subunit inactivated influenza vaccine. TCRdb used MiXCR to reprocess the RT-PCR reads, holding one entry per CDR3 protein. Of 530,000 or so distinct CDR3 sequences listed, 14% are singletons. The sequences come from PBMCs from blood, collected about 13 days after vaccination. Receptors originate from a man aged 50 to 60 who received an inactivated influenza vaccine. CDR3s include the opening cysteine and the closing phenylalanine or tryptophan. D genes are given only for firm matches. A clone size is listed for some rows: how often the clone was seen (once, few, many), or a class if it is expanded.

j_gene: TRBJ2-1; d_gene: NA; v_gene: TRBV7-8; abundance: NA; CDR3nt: TGTGCCAGCAGCTTAACCTCTTGGGGGGCGAAGAATGAGCAGTTCTTC; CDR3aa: CASSLTSWGAKNEQFF
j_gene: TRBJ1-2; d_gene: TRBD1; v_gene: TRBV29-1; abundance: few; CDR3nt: TGCAGCGGATCGTCGAGGGGGCACTATGGTGACTACACCTTC; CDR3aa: CSGSSRGHYGDYTF
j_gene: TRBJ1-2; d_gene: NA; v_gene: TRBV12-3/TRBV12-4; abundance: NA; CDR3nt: TGTGCCAGCAGTTTCCACGACAGTAACTATGGCTACACCTTC; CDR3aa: CASSFHDSNYGYTF
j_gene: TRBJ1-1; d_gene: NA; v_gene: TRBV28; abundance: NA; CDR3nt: TGTGCCAGCACGACGGGTTATACTGAAGCTTTCTTT; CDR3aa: CASTTGYTEAFF
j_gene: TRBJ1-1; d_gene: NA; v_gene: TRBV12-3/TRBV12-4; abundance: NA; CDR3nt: TGTGCCAGCCGTTTGGGAGGGGGTGAAGCTTTCTTT; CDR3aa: CASRLGGGEAFF
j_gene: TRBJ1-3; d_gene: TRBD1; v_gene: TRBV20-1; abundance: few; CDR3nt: TGCAGTGCTAGGGACCTGCAGGGGGCAAACACCATATATTTT; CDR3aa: CSARDLQGANTIYF
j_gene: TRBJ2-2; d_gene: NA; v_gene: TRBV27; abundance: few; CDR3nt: TGTGCCAGCAGCCCAGCCCGGCGGACCGGGGAGCTGTTTTTT; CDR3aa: CASSPARRTGELFF
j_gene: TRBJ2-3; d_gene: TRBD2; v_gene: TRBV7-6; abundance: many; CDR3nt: TGTGCCAGCAGCTTAGTATCTAGCGGAAACACAGATACGCAGTATTTT; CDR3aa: CASSLVSSGNTDTQYF
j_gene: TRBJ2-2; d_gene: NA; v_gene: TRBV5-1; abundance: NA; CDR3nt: TGCGCCAGCAGGGAGGATAACACCGGGGAGCTGTTTTTT; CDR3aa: CASREDNTGELFF
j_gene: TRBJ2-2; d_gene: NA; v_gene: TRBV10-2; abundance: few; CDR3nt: TGCGCCAGCAATAGCCCTACAGGGATCTGGAGCACCGGGGAGCTGTTTTTT; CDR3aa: CASNSPTGIWSTGELFF
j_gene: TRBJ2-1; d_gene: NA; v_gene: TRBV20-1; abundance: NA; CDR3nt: TGCAGTGTCAACTTCGGGACATCCTACAATGAGCAGTTCTTC; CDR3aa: CSVNFGTSYNEQFF
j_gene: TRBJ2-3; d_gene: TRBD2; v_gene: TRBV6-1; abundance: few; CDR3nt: TGTGCCAGCAGGTCCGGGACTAGCCCCGTACGTGGTACGCAGTATTTT; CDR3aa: CASRSGTSPVRGTQYF
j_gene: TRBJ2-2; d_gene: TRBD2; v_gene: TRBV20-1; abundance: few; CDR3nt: TGCAGTGCTAGCATTAGCGGGAGATTTGGCGGGGAGCTGTTTTTT; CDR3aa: CSASISGRFGGELFF
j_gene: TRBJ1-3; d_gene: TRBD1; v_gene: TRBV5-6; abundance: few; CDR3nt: TGTGCCAGCAGCGAGGGACAGGAACAGAGCTCTGGAAACACCATATATTTT; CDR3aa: CASSEGQEQSSGNTIYF
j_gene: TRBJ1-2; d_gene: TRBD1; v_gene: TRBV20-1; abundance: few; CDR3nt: TGCAGTGCTGGGGACAGAATTAACTATGGCTACACCTTC; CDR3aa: CSAGDRINYGYTF
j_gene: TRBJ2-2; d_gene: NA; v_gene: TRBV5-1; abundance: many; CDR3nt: TGCGCCAGCAGCTTGGCCGGCGTCGGAGCGAACACCGGGGAGCTGTTTTTT; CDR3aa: CASSLAGVGANTGELFF
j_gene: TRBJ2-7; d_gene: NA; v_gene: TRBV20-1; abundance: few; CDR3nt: TGCAGTGCTAGAGAGTTTAGAGCGAACTACGAGCAGTACTTC; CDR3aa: CSAREFRANYEQYF
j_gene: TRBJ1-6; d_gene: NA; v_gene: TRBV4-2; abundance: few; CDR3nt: TGTGCCAGCAGCCCCAGGAGCTCCTATAATTCACCCCTCCACTTT; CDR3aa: CASSPRSSYNSPLHF
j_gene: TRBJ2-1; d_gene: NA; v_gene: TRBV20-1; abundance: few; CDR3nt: TGCAGTGCTAGAAGGGGGATAGATGAGCAGTTCTTC; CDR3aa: CSARRGIDEQFF
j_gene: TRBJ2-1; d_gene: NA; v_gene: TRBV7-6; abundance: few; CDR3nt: TGTGCCAGCAGCTTAGTGTCTAGCTCTGCCCCCTCCTACAATGAGCAGTTCTTC; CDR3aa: CASSLVSSSAPSYNEQFF
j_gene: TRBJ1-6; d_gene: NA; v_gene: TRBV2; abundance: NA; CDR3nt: TGTGCCAGCATTGGGGCAGCATCTAATTCACCCCTCCACTTT; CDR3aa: CASIGAASNSPLHF
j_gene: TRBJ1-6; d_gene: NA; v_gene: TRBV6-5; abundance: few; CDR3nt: TGTGCCAGCAGTTACTTTTATAATTCACCCCTCCACTTT; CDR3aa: CASSYFYNSPLHF
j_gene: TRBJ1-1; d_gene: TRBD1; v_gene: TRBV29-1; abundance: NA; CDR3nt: TGCAGCGCAGCACAGGGGAACGCTGAAGCTTTCTTT; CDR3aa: CSAAQGNAEAFF
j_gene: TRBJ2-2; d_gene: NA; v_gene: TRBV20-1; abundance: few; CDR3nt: TGCAGTGCTCATCCGAGGGCCCGAAACACCGGGGAGCTGTTTTTT; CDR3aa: CSAHPRARNTGELFF
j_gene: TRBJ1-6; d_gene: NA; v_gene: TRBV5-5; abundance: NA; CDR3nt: TGTGCCAGCAGCTTGGACCCGGGGGCGCCGCGTGGACCCCTCCACTTT; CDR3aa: CASSLDPGAPRGPLHF
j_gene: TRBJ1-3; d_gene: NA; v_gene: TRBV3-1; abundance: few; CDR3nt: TGTGCCAGCAGCCAAGAACCCGGAAACACCATATATTTT; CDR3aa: CASSQEPGNTIYF
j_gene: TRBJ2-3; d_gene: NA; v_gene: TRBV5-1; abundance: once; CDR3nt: TGCGCCAGCAGCCCCAGGGTTTCCACTAGCACAGATACGCAGTATTTT; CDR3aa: CASSPRVSTSTDTQYF
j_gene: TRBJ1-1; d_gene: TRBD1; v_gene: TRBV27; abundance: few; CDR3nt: TGTGCCAGCAGTTTTCAAAGGGGGCCCACTATAGGGAACACTGAAGCTTTCTTT; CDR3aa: CASSFQRGPTIGNTEAFF
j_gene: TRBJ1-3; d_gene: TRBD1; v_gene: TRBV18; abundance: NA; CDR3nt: TGTGCCAGCTCACCCGGACAGGGCGGAAACACCATATATTTT; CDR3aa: CASSPGQGGNTIYF
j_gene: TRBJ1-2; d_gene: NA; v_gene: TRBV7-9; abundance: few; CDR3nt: TGTGCCAGCAGCCTTCAGGGTTTTGGCGGCTACACCTTC; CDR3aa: CASSLQGFGGYTF
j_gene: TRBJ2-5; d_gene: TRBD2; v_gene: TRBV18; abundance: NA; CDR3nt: TGTGCCAGCTCACCAAGGAGGACTAGCGTGGGAGAGACCCAGTACTTC; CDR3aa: CASSPRRTSVGETQYF
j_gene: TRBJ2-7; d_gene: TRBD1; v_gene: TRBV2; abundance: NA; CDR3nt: TGTGCCAGCAGTGAAAACCAGGGGGCGATTCACGAGCAGTACTTC; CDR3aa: CASSENQGAIHEQYF
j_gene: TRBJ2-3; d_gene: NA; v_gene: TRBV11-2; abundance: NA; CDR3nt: TGTGCCAGCAGCTTAGATGGGACCGATTTCAGCGCAGATACGCAGTATTTT; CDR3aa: CASSLDGTDFSADTQYF
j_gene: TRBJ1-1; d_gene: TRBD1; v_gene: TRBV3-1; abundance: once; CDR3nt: TGTGCCAGCAGCCCGACAGGGCCCGTGAACACTGAAGCTTTCTTT; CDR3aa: CASSPTGPVNTEAFF
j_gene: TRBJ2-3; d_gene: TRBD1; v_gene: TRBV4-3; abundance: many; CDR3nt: TGCGCCAGCAGCCAAGGGACAGGGAGAACAGATACGCAGTATTTT; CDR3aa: CASSQGTGRTDTQYF
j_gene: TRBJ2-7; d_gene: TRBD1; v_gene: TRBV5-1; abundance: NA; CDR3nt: TGCGCCAGTCACAGGGACAGGGGGTTCGAGCAGTACTTC; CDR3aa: CASHRDRGFEQYF
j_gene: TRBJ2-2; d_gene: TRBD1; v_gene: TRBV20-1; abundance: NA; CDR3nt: TGCAGTGCCAGACCGGGACAGGGGTTTTCCGGGGAGCTGTTTTTT; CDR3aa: CSARPGQGFSGELFF
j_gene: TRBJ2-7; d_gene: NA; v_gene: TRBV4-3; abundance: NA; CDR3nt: TGCGCCAGCAGCCAAAAAATTACCTACGAGCAGTACTTC; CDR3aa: CASSQKITYEQYF
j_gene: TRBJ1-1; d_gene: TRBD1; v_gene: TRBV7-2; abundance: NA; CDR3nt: TGTGCCAGCACCCCCCGAGGACAGGGGAGGACTGAAGCTTTCTTT; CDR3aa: CASTPRGQGRTEAFF
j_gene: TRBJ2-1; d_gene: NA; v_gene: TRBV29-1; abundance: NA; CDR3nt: TGCAGCGTTGCAGCCCACCTCGGGACGAATGAGCAGTTCTTC; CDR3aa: CSVAAHLGTNEQFF
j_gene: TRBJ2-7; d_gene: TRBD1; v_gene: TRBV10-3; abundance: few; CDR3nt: TGTGCCATCAGTGACGGGACAGGAGCCTACGAGCAGTACTTC; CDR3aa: CAISDGTGAYEQYF
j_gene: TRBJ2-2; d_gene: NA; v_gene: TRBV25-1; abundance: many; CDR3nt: TGTGCCAGCACCCAAGGGGGGGGTCACGGGGAGCTGTTTTTT; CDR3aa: CASTQGGGHGELFF
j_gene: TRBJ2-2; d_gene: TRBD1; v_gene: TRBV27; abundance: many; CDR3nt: TGTGCCAGCAGCCGACAGGGTACCGGGGAGCTGTTTTTT; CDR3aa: CASSRQGTGELFF
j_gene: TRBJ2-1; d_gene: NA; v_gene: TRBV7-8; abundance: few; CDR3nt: TGTGCCAGCAGCCCCCCTTTGGATGAGCAGTTCTTC; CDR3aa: CASSPPLDEQFF
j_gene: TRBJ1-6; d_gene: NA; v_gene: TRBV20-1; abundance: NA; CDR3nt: TGCAGTGCTAGGACAGGTCCAGGGGTTCATTCACCCCTCCACTTT; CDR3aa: CSARTGPGVHSPLHF
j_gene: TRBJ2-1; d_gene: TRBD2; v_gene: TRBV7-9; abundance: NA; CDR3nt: TGTGCCAGCAGCGTAGGACTAGCGGGAGATCGTAGGTTCTTC; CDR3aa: CASSVGLAGDRRFF
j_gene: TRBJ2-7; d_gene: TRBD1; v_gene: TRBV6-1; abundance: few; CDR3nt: TGTGCCAGCAGTCGGACAGGGGTCGAGGACGAGCAGTACTTC; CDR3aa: CASSRTGVEDEQYF
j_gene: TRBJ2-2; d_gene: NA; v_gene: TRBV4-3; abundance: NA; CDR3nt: TGCGCCAGCAGCCAAGATTGGCCGGAGGCCGGGGAGCTGTTTTTT; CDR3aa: CASSQDWPEAGELFF
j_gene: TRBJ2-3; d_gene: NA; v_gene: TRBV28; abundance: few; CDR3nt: TGTGCCAGCACCTGGGGAGGCACAGATACGCAGTATTTT; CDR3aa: CASTWGGTDTQYF
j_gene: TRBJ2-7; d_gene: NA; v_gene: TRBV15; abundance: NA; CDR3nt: TGTGCCACCGGGGCCGGTTTGGGACCTGAGCAGTACTTC; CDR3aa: CATGAGLGPEQYF
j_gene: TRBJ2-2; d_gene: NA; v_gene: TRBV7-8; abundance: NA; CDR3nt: TGTGCCAGCAGCTTAGTCGGGGAACCTCTGAACACCGGGGAGCTGTTTTTT; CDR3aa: CASSLVGEPLNTGELFF
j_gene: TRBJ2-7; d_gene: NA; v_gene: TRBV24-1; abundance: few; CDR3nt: TGTGCCACCAGTGATTTTAAGGACGAGCAGTACTTC; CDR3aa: CATSDFKDEQYF
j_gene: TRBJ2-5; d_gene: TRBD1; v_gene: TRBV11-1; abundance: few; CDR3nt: TGTGCCAGCAGCCACCTACTAGGCAAAGACAGGGCAGGAGAGACCCAGTACTTC; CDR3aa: CASSHLLGKDRAGETQYF
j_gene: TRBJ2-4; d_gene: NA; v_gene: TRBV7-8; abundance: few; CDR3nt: TGTGCCAGCAGCTTAGTTACAGGATGGAGTTCCATTCAGTACTTC; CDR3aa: CASSLVTGWSSIQYF
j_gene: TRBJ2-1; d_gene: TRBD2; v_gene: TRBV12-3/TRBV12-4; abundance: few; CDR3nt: TGTGCCAGCAGTCTTACTAGCGGGGGGGCCTTAGCGATGCCGTTCTTC; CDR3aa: CASSLTSGGALAMPFF